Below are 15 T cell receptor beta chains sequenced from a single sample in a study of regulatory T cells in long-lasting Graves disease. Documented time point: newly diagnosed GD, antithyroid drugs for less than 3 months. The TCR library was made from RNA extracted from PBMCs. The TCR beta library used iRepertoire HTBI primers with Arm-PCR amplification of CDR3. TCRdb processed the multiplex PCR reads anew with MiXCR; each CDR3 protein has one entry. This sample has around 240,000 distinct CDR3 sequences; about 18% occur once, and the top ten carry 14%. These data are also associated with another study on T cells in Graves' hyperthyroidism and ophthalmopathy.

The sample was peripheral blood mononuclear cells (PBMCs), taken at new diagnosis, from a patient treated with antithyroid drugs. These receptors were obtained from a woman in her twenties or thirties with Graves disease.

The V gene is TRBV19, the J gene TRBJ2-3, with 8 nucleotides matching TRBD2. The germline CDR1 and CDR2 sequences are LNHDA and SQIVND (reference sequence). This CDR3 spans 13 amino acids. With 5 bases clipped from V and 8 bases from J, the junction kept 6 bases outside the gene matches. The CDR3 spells CASSSNSGATQYF. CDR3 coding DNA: TGTGCCAGTAGTTCCAATAGCGGGGCTACGCAGTATTTT.

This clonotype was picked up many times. The CDR3 DNA reads TGTGCCAGCAGCCAAGCGAGGAGGGGGACGTATGCTTTCTTT. Translated: CASSQARRGTYAFF. This chain connects TRBV3-1 to TRBJ1-1; D is possibly TRBD1 (6 bases). CDR1 and CDR2 from the germline V gene are LGHDT and YNNKEL (reference sequence). V gave up 1 base and J gave up 11 bases, with 17 bases separating them. The CDR3 consists of 14 residues.

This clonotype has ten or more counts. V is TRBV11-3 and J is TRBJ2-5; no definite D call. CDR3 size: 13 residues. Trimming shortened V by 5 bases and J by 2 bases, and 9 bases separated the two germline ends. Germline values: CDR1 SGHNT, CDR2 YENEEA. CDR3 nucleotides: TGTGCCAGCAGCCCAGGCGGTCAAGAGACCCAGTACTTC. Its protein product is CASSPGGQETQYF.

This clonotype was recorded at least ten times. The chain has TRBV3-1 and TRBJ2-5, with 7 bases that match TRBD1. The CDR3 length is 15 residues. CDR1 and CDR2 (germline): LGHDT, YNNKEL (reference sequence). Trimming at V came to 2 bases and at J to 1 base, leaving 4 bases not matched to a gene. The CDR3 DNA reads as TGTGCCAGCAGCCAACCTCGGACAGGCCAAGAGACCCAGTACTTC. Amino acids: CASSQPRTGQETQYF.

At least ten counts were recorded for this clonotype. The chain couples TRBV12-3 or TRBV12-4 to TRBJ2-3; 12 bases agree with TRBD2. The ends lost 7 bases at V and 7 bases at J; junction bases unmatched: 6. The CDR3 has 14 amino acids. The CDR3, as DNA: TGTGCCAGCAAATCGACTAGCGGGAGTCATACGCAGTATTTT. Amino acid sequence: CASKSTSGSHTQYF.

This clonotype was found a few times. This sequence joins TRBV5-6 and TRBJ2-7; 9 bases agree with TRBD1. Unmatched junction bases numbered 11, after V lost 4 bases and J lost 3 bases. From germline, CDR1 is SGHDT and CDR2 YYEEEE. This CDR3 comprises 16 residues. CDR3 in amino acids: CASSPPPGQGHYEQYF. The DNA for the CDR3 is TGTGCCAGCAGCCCCCCCCCGGGACAGGGACACTACGAGCAGTACTTC. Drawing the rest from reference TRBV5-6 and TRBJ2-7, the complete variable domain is DAGVTQSPTHLIKTRGQQVTLRCSPKSGHDTVSWYQQALGQGPQFIFQYYEEEERQRGNFPDRFSGHQFPNYSSELNVNALLLGDSALYLCASSPPPGQGHYEQYFGPGTRLTVT.

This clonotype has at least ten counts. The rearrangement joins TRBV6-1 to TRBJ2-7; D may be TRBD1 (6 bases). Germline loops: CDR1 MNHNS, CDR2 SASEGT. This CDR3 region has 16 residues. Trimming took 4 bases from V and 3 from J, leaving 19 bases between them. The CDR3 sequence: CASSGVRGYLGYEQYF. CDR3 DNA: TGTGCCAGCAGTGGTGTCAGGGGATACCTAGGCTACGAGCAGTACTTC.

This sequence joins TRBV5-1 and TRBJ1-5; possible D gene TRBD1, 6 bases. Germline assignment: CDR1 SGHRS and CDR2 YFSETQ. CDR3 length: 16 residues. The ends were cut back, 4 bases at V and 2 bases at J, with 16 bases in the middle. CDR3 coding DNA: TGCGCCAGCAGCCCGGGGGCGGCGGGGCGCAATCAGCCCCAGCATTTT. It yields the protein CASSPGAAGRNQPQHF.

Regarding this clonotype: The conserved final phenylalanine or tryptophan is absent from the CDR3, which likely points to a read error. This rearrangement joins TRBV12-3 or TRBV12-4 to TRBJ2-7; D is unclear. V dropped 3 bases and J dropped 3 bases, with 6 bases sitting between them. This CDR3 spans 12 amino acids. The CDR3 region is CASSFGFYEQYS. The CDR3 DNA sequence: TGTGCCAGCAGTTTCGGTTTCTACGAGCAGTACTCC.

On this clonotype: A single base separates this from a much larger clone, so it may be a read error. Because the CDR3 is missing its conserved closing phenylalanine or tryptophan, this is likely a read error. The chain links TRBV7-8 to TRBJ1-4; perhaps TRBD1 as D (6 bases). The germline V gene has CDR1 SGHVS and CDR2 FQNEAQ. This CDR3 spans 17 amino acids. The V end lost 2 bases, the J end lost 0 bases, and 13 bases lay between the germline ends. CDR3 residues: CASSLIGQSATNEKLFV. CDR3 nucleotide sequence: TGTGCCAGCAGCTTAATTGGACAGTCGGCAACTAATGAAAAACTGTTTGTT.

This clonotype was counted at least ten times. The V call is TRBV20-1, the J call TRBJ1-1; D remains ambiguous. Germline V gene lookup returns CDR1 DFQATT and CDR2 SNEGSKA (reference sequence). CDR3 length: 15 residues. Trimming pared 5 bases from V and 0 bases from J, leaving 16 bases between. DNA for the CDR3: TGCAGTGCTGTACCACGGCAGACAATGAACACTGAAGCTTTCTTT. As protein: CSAVPRQTMNTEAFF.

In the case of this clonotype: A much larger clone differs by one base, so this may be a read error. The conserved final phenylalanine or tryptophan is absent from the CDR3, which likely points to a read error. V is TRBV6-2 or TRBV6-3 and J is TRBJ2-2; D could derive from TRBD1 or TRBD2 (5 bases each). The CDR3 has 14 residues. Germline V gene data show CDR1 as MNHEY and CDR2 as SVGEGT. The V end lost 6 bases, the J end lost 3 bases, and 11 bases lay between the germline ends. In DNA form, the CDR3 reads TGTGCCAGCAGGGTCGGGACGGACACCGGGGAGCTGTTTTCT. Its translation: CASRVGTDTGELFS.

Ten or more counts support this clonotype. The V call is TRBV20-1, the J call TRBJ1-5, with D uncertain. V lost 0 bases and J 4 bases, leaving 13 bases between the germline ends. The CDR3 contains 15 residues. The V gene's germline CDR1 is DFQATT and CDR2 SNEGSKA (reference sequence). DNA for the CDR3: TGCAGTGCTAGAGATGGAGAGTGGGGAAATCAGCCCCAGCATTTT. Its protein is CSARDGEWGNQPQHF.

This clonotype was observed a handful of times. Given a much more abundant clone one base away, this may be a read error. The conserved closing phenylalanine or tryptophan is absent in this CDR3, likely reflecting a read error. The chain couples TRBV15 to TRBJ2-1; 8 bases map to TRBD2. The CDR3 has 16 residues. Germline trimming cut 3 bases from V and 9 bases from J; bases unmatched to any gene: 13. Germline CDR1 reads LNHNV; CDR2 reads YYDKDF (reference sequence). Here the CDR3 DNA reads TGTGCCACCAGCAGGAGGGGACTAGGGGCTTTAGGTGAGCAGTTCGTC. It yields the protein CATSRRGLGALGEQFV.

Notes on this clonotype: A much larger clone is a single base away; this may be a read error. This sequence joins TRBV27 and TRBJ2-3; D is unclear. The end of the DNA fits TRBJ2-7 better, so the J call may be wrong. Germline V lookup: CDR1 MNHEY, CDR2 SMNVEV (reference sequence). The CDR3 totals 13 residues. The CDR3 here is CASSLWARNEQYF. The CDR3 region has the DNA TGTGCCAGCAGTTTATGGGCGCGGAACGAGCAGTACTTC.